These 26 T cell receptor beta chains share one sample of origin, sequenced in a study of T cell repertoires in cytomegalovirus infection. Each CDR3 protein gets one entry after TCRdb re-called the reads with MiXCR. The table lists hundreds of thousands of distinct CDR3 sequences, roughly 15% of them singletons. Sequencing was performed on PBMCs. The source is a human donor in good health (CMV status not recorded). Some clones in this sample may be carry-over from other donors' samples.

The chain employs TRBV6-5 and TRBJ1-1, with TRBD1 as a possible D gene (5 bases). With 4 bases removed from V and 4 bases from J, the gap between germline ends came to 16 bases. The CDR3 is 15 residues long. CDR1 and CDR2 (germline): MNHEY, SVGAGI. The CDR3 nucleotides are TGTGCCAGCAGTTTTGGCAGGGCGGTGAGCACTGAAGCTTTCTTT. Its protein is CASSFGRAVSTEAFF.

V gene TRBV29-1 combines with J gene TRBJ1-5; D is ambiguous. Germline values: CDR1 SQVTM, CDR2 ANQGSEA. The CDR3 consists of 12 residues. The V gene lost 4 bases and the J gene lost 0 bases, with 4 bases spanning the gap. CDR3 nucleotide sequence: TGCAGCGTTGGGTTTAGCAATCAGCCCCAGCATTTT. It codes for CSVGFSNQPQHF. The entire variable domain, with the rest obtained from reference TRBV29-1 and TRBJ1-5, is as follows: SAVISQKPSRDICQRGTSLTIQCQVDSQVTMMFWYRQQPGQSLTLIATANQGSEATYESGFVIDKFPISRPNLTFSTLTVSNMSPEDSSIYLCSVGFSNQPQHFGDGTRLSIL.

This clonotype has at least ten counts. The rearrangement uses TRBV10-3 and TRBJ2-1, with 8 nucleotides matching TRBD1. The CDR3 has 15 residues. V lost 0 bases to trimming and J lost 7 bases; unmatched junction nucleotides: 5. Germline assignment: CDR1 ENHRY and CDR2 SYGVKD. The DNA of the CDR3 is TGTGCCATCAGTGAGTCGACAGGGGCTGGGAATGAGCAGTTCTTC. It is translated as CAISESTGAGNEQFF.

The gene calls are TRBV5-1 and TRBJ1-1, with D tentatively TRBD1 (5 bases). Germline V lookup: CDR1 SGHRS, CDR2 YFSETQ. The CDR3 covers 17 residues. V lost 4 bases, J lost 0 bases, and 19 bases lay in between. CDR3 sequence: CASSPLLDSAMNTEAFF. In DNA, the CDR3 is TGCGCCAGCAGCCCACTTCTAGACAGCGCCATGAACACTGAAGCTTTCTTT.

In this sample, this clonotype turned up a few times. The CDR3 DNA reads as TGTGCCAGCAGCCGGAGCTTCGACTACAATGAGCAGTTCTTC. This translates into CASSRSFDYNEQFF. This chain uses TRBV14 with TRBJ2-1; D call uncertain. Germline V gene lookup returns CDR1 SGHDN and CDR2 FVKESK. This CDR3 region has 14 residues. V dropped 4 bases and J dropped 3 bases, with 10 bases sitting between them.

Many counts were recorded for this clonotype. CDR3 coding DNA: TGTGCCAGCTTCTTAACCGGGGGCGTGGAAGCTTTCTTT. It translates to CASFLTGGVEAFF. The rearrangement uses TRBV12-3 or TRBV12-4 and TRBJ1-1, with D perhaps TRBD1 (6 bases). V gave up 8 bases and J gave up 8 bases, with 18 bases separating them. This CDR3 region has 13 residues.

This clonotype was found a few times. This sequence joins TRBV4-2 and TRBJ2-7; TRBD2 agrees at 9 bases. Germline CDR1 LGHNA, CDR2 YNFKEQ. This CDR3 comprises 16 residues. With V trimmed by 0 bases and J by 2 bases, 5 bases remained unmatched. As DNA, the CDR3 is TGTGCCAGCAGCCAAGATTTGGCTAGCGGGGCCTACGAGCAGTACTTC. Translated: CASSQDLASGAYEQYF.

Regarding this clonotype: The germline gene is not matched at one end of the junction; a read error may be the cause. The chain uses TRBV10-3 and TRBJ1-4; D remains unclear. CDR1 is ENHRY and CDR2 is SYGVKD in the germline V gene. This CDR3 is built from 17 residues. The chain's CDR3 is CDISESGGLWHNEKLFF. CDR3 coding DNA: TGTGACATCAGTGAGTCGGGAGGCTTGTGGCACAACGAAAAACTGTTTTTT.

This clonotype was recorded a few times. The chain joins TRBV4-1 to TRBJ2-2; D is possibly TRBD2 (6 bases). The CDR3 contains 13 residues. Trimming stripped 4 bases from V and 6 bases from J, with 9 bases between. Germline loops: CDR1 MGHRA, CDR2 YSYEKL. DNA for the CDR3: TGCGCCAGCAGCCGGGGGGTCCCCGGGGAGCTGTTTTTT. Protein sequence: CASSRGVPGELFF.

This clonotype has ten or more counts. The chain carries TRBV28 and TRBJ2-3; 7 positions agree with TRBD2. CDR1 and CDR2 from the germline V gene are MDHEN and SYDVKM. CDR3 length: 13 residues. The trim removed 7 bases at V and 3 bases at J, leaving 4 bases unmatched. DNA for the CDR3: TGTGCCAGCATGGGAGCGGGGACAGATACGCAGTATTTT. Encoded protein: CASMGAGTDTQYF.

This clonotype was counted ten times or more. The rearrangement links TRBV25-1 to TRBJ1-6; a weak D match, TRBD1 (5 bases). The CDR3 extends over 17 amino acids. Per germline, CDR1 MGHDK and CDR2 SYGVNS. Deletions cut 6 bases from V and 10 bases from J, with 25 bases between. CDR3 nucleotides: TGTGCCAGCAGCAAAGTGAAGATGGGGGGGGTTCAGTCACCCCTCCACTTT. It encodes CASSKVKMGGVQSPLHF.

This clonotype was recorded a few times. This sequence joins TRBV3-1 and TRBJ2-7; 7 bases line up with TRBD1. Germline V CDR1 and CDR2: LGHDT, YNNKEL (reference sequence). This CDR3 has 15 residues. V shed 0 bases and J 2 bases; nucleotides not matched to a gene: 4. The CDR3 bases are TGTGCCAGCAGCCAAGATCCGCAGGGGGCCTACGAGCAGTACTTC. Protein: CASSQDPQGAYEQYF.

The gene calls are TRBV5-6 and TRBJ1-5; TRBD1 agrees at 9 bases. Germline CDR1 reads SGHDT; CDR2 reads YYEEEE. The CDR3 covers 18 residues. J was trimmed by 2 bases and V by 3 bases; bases with no gene match: 12. The CDR3 DNA reads as TGTGCCAGCAGCTCTACCCTCGGACAGGGGAGAGGCAATCAGCCCCAGCATTTT. Its translation is CASSSTLGQGRGNQPQHF.

The chain joins TRBV5-1 to TRBJ2-5, with D hard to call. This CDR3 region has 15 residues. From germline, CDR1 is SGHRS and CDR2 YFSETQ. Trimming cost V 1 base and J 5 bases, with 15 bases left between them. The CDR3 loop reads CASSLNGEIRETQYF. CDR3 nucleotide sequence: TGCGCCAGCAGCTTGAACGGCGAGATACGGGAGACCCAGTACTTC.

The chain combines TRBV19 with TRBJ1-1; D remains unclear. Trimming took 5 bases from V and 3 from J, leaving 16 bases between them. The CDR3 covers 15 residues. Germline-derived CDR1 and CDR2 are LNHDA and SQIVND (reference sequence). CDR3 protein: CASSAGPARYTEAFF. The CDR3 DNA follows: TGTGCCAGTAGTGCCGGGCCCGCCCGGTACACTGAAGCTTTCTTT.

Only a few counts were recorded for this clonotype. The chain recombines TRBV19 with TRBJ2-7, with D possibly being TRBD2 (6 bases). Germline V lookup: CDR1 LNHDA, CDR2 SQIVND (reference sequence). V was trimmed by 5 bases and J by 3 bases, leaving 14 bases between them. The CDR3 has 14 amino acids. The CDR3 protein is CASSAREELYEQYF. CDR3 nucleotide sequence: TGTGCCAGTAGTGCCAGGGAGGAGCTCTACGAGCAGTACTTC.

This clonotype came up a few times. V is TRBV25-1 and J is TRBJ1-5; D is possibly TRBD1 (6 bases). The CDR3 is 14 residues long. V dropped 6 bases and J dropped 1 base, with 10 bases sitting between them. Germline CDR1 MGHDK, CDR2 SYGVNS. CDR3 in amino acids: CASSEGVSNQPQHF. The CDR3, as DNA: TGTGCCAGCAGCGAGGGGGTCAGCAATCAGCCCCAGCATTTT.

Worth noting for this clonotype: One junction end does not reproduce the germline sequence, and a read error may be involved. V and J are TRBV7-9 and TRBJ2-7; 7 bases are a match to TRBD1. Germline V CDR1 and CDR2: SEHNR, FQNEAQ (reference sequence). The CDR3 runs to 11 residues. CDR3 sequence reads: CATAEGDSPSF. The CDR3 DNA follows: TGTGCCACTGCAGAAGGGGACAGTCCTAGCTTC.

The table lists this clonotype with many counts. The rearrangement uses TRBV27 and TRBJ1-4, with 8 bases lining up with TRBD1. This CDR3 is 15 amino acids long. The ends lost 2 bases at V and 5 bases at J; junction bases unmatched: 4. Per germline, CDR1 MNHEY and CDR2 SMNVEV (reference sequence). CDR3 region: CASSLRTGNNEKLFF. The DNA of the CDR3 is TGTGCCAGCAGTTTAAGGACAGGGAACAATGAAAAACTGTTTTTT.

This clonotype has more than one count but fewer than ten. The CDR3 region is CSAREALAGREQYF. The CDR3 coding sequence is TGCAGTGCTAGAGAAGCACTAGCGGGTAGGGAGCAGTACTTC. V is TRBV20-1 and J is TRBJ2-7, with 9 bases that match TRBD2. J lost 7 bases, V lost 0 bases, and 7 bases had no gene match. Germline assignment: CDR1 DFQATT and CDR2 SNEGSKA (reference sequence). This CDR3 has 14 amino acids.

The chain couples TRBV20-1 to TRBJ2-7; TRBD2 is a possible D gene (6 bases). The germline V gene encodes CDR1 DFQATT and CDR2 SNEGSKA (reference sequence). V was cut by 0 bases and J by 4 bases, with 16 bases left in between. The CDR3 spans 15 residues. CDR3 nucleotide sequence: TGCAGTGCTAGAGATGGGCGGGGAGCAAAGTACGAGCAGTACTTC. This sequence encodes CSARDGRGAKYEQYF.

This clonotype has a count of ten or more. The chain is built from TRBV7-2 and TRBJ1-3, with a tentative D call TRBD1 (6 bases). The ends were cut back, 2 bases at V and 4 bases at J, with 12 bases in the middle. The CDR3 contains 15 residues. CDR1 and CDR2 from the germline V gene are SGHTA and FQGNSA. CDR3: CASSLWGPAGNTIYF. Written as DNA, the CDR3 is TGTGCCAGCAGCTTATGGGGGCCGGCGGGAAACACCATATATTTT.

V usage is TRBV19 and J usage is TRBJ2-5; D might be TRBD2 (6 bases). V lost 2 bases and J lost 3, with 13 bases in between. This CDR3 comprises 15 residues. Per the germline V gene, CDR1 is LNHDA and CDR2 is SQIVND (reference sequence). The CDR3 reads CASSIIGPGEETQYF. The DNA of the CDR3 is TGTGCCAGTAGTATAATCGGGCCGGGAGAAGAGACCCAGTACTTC.

This clonotype was recorded at least ten times. The genes are TRBV7-2 and TRBJ2-7, with 7 nucleotides matching TRBD1. V trimming: 5 bases; J trimming: 3 bases; junction bases outside the gene matches: 10. Per germline, CDR1 SGHTA and CDR2 FQGNSA. The CDR3 has 15 residues. The CDR3 nucleotides read TGTGCCAGCAGCCAAAGCCGGACAGGCAACTACGAGCAGTACTTC. Translating gives CASSQSRTGNYEQYF.

The table lists this clonotype with many counts. The genes are TRBV7-2 and TRBJ2-3; TRBD2 matches at 10 bases. After removal of 6 bases from V and 3 bases from J, the junction contained 6 bases not matched to a gene. Germline V gene data show CDR1 as SGHTA and CDR2 as FQGNSA. The CDR3 sequence is 15 residues long. CDR3 nucleotide sequence: TGTGCCAGCAGAGGACTAGCGGCAGGGACAGATACGCAGTATTTT. Residues: CASRGLAAGTDTQYF. The entire variable domain, with the rest obtained from reference TRBV7-2 and TRBJ2-3, is as follows: GAGVSQSPSNKVTEKGKDVELRCDPISGHTALYWYRQSLGQGLEFLIYFQGNSAPDKSGLPSDRFSAERTGGSVSTLTIQRTQQEDSAVYLCASRGLAAGTDTQYFGPGTRLTVL.

The chain employs TRBV4-1 and TRBJ2-3, with D perhaps TRBD1 (5 bases). CDR1 and CDR2 from the germline V gene are MGHRA and YSYEKL. The CDR3 contains 18 residues. V gave up 4 bases and J gave up 4 bases, with 24 bases separating them. The CDR3 DNA is TGCGCCAGCAGCCGCACCCTGCCGGCAGGGATTGGGGCAGATACGCAGTATTTT. This translates into CASSRTLPAGIGADTQYF.